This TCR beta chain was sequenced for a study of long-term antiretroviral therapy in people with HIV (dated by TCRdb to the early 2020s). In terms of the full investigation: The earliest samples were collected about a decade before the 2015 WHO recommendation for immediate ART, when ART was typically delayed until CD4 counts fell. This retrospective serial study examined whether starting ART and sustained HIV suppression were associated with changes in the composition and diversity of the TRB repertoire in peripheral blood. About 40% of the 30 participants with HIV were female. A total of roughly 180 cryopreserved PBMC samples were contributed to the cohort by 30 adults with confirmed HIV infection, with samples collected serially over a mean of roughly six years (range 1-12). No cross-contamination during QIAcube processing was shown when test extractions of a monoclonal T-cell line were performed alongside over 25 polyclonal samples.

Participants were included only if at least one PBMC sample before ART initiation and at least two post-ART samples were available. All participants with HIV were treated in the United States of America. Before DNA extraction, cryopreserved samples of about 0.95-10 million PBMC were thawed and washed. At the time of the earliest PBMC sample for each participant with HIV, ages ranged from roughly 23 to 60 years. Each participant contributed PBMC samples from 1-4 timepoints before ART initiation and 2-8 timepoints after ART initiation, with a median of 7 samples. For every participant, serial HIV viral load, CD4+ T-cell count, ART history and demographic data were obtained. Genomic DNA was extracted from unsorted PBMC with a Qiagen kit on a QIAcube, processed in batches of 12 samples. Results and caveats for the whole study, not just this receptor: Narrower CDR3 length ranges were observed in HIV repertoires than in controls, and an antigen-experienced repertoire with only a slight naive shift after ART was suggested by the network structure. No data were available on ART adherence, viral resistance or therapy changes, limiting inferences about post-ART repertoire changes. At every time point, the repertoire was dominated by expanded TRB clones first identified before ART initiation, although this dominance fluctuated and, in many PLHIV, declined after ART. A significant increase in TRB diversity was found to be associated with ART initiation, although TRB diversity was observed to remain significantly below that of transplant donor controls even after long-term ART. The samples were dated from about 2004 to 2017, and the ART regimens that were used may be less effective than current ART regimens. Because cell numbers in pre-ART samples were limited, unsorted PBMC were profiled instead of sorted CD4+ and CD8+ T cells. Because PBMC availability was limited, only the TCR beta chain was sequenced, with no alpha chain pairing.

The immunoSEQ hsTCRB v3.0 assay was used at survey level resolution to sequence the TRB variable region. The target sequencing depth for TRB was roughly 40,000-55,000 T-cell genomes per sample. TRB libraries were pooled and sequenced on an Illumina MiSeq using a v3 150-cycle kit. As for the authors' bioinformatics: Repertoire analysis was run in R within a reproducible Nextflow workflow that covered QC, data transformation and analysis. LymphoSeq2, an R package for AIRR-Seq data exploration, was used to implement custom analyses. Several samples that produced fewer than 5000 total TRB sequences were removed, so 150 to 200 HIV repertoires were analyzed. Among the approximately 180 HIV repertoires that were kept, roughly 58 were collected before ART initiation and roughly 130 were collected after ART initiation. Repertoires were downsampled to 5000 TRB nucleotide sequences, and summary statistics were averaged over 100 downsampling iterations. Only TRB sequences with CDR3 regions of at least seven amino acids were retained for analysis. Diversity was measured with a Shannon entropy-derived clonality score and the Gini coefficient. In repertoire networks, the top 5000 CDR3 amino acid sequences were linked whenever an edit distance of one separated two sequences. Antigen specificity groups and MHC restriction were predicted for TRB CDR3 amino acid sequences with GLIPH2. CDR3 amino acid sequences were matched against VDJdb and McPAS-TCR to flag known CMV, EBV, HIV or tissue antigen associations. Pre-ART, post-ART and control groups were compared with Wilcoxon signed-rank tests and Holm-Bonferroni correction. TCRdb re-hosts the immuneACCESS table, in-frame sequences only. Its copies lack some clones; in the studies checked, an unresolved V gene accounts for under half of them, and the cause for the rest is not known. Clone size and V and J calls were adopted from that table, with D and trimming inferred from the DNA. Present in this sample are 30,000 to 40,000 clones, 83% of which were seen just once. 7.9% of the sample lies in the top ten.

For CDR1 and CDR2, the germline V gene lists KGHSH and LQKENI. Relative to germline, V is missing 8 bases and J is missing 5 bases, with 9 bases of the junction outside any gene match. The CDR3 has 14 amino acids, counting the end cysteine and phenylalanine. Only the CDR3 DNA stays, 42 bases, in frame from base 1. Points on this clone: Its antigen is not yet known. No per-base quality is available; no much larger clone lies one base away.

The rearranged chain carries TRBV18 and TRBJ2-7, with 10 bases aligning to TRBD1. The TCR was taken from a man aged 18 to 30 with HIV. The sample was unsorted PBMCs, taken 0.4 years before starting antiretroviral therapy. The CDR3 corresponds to CASTPGQGPDEQYF. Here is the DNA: TGTGCCAGCACTCCGGGACAGGGGCCGGACGAGCAGTACTTC.